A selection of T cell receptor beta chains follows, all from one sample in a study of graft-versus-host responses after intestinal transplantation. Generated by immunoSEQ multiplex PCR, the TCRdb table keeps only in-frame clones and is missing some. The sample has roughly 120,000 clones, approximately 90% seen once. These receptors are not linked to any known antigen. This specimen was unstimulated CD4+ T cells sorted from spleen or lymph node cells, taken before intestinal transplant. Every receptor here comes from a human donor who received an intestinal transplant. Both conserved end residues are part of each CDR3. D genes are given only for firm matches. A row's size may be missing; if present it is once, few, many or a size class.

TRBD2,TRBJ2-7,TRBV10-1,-,TGCGCCAGCAGTCCTCGACTAGCGGGAGTGTACGAGCAGTACTTC,CASSPRLAGVYEQYF
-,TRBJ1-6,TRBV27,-,TGTGCCAGCAAGAAGAGCTCCTATAATTCACCCCTCCACTTT,CASKKSSYNSPLHF
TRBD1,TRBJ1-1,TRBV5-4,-,TGTGCCAGCAGCTTGGACCCCGCCGGGACAGTGAACACTGAAGCTTTCTTT,CASSLDPAGTVNTEAFF
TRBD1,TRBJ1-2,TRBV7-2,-,TGTGCCAGCAGTTCTGCTCAGGGGGACTATGGCTACACCTTC,CASSSAQGDYGYTF
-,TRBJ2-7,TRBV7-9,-,TGTGCCAGCAGCTTAATAGGGGAATCCTACGAGCAGTACTTC,CASSLIGESYEQYF
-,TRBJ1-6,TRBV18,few,TGTGCCAGCTCACCACCCTCTGCCAGGAATAATTCACCCCTCCACTTT,CASSPPSARNNSPLHF
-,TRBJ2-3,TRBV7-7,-,TGTGCCAGCAGCCCCCAGACTAGCACAGATACGCAGTATTTT,CASSPQTSTDTQYF
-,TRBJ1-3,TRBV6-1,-,TGTGCCAGCAGTTTGGAGGATACTGGAAACACCATATATTTT,CASSLEDTGNTIYF
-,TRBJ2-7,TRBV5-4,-,TGTGCCAGCAGCTTACGGCAGGGTGGACCCTACGAGCAGTACTTC,CASSLRQGGPYEQYF
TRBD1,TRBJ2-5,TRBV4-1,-,TGCGCCAGCAGTCGCGACAGGGGGGCAGAGACCCAGTACTTC,CASSRDRGAETQYF
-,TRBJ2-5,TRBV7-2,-,TGTGCCAGCAGCTTAGGCCAGGATCTGACCCAGTACTTC,CASSLGQDLTQYF
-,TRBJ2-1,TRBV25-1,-,TGTGCCAGCAGTGAACTAGGGGAGGTTAGGAATGAGCAGTTCTTC,CASSELGEVRNEQFF
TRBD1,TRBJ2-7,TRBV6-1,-,TGTGCCAGCAGCGTTGACAGGGACTACGAGCAGTACTTC,CASSVDRDYEQYF
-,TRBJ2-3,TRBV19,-,TGTGCCACCGCAGGGGAAGTGGATACGCAGTATTTT,CATAGEVDTQYF
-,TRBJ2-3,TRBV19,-,TGTGCCAGTAGTGCCATAGGCGGGGTTGGAGATACGCAGTATTTT,CASSAIGGVGDTQYF
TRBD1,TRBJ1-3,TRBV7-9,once,TGTGCCAGCAGTCCGGGAGAGGGGGCGCGCGGAAACACCATATATTTT,CASSPGEGARGNTIYF
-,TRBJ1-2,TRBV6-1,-,TGTGCCAGCAGCGAATCGTGGGGCAACTATGGCTACACCTTC,CASSESWGNYGYTF
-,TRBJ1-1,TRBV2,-,TGTGCCAGCAGGATACAGGGTAGGGACACTGAAGCTTTCTTT,CASRIQGRDTEAFF
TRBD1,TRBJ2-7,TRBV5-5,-,TGTGCCAGCAGCTGGGGACAGTCGTCCTACGAGCAGTACTTC,CASSWGQSSYEQYF
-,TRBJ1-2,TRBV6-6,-,TGTGCCAGCAGTCGCGGACGTACCGGGAGGGTCTATGGCTACACCTTC,CASSRGRTGRVYGYTF
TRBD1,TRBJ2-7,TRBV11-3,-,TGTGCCAGCAGCCCATATGGGACAGGGAATATCTACGAGCAGTACTTC,CASSPYGTGNIYEQYF
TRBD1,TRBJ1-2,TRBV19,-,TGTGCCAGTAGTATATTGTCCGGGACAGGGGAGAACTATGGCTACACCTTC,CASSILSGTGENYGYTF
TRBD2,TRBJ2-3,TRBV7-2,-,TGTGCCAGCAGCTCCGGACTAGTCGGCACAGATACGCAGTATTTT,CASSSGLVGTDTQYF
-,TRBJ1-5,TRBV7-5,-,TGTGCCAGAAGTCCTAAACAGGGGGCACGAAGCAATCAGCCCCAGCATTTT,CARSPKQGARSNQPQHF
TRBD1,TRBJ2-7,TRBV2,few,TGTGCCAGCAGTTCGGACAGGATCTCCTACGAGCAGTACTTC,CASSSDRISYEQYF
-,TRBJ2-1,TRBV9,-,TGTGCCAGCAGCGGACGCGGGACAGCCCTTGGGGCTGAGCAGTTCTTC,CASSGRGTALGAEQFF
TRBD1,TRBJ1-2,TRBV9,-,TGTGCCAGCAGCCCCGGGACAGCGATCTATGGCTACACCTTC,CASSPGTAIYGYTF
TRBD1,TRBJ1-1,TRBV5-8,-,TGTGCCAGCAGCTTGTATCAGGGGGTGAACACTGAAGCTTTCTTT,CASSLYQGVNTEAFF
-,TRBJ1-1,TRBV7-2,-,TGTGCCAGCAGCCAAACAACCAGGAATACTGAAGCTTTCTTT,CASSQTTRNTEAFF
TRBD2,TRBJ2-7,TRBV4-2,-,TGTGCCAGCAGCCAAGGGAAGCGGGAGGGCCTCGAGCAGTACTTC,CASSQGKREGLEQYF
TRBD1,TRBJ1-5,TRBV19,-,TGTGCCAGTAGTATAGGGACAGGGGGCGATCAGCCCCAGCATTTT,CASSIGTGGDQPQHF
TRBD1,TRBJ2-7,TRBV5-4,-,TGTGCCAGCAGCACCCGGGACAGCTACGAGCAGTACTTC,CASSTRDSYEQYF
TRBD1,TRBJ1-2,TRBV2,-,TGTGCCAGCAGAATACAGGGGGCGCAAAGGGGCTACACCTTC,CASRIQGAQRGYTF
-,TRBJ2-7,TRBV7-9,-,TGTGCCAGCAGCCACAACCAGGGGTACGAGCAGTACTTC,CASSHNQGYEQYF
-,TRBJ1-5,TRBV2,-,TGTGCCAGCAGTGAATCCGTATGGCGGGCCAATCAGCCCCAGCATTTT,CASSESVWRANQPQHF
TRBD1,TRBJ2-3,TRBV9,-,TGTGCCAGCAGCGTAGAAGGGACAGTACCCACAGATACGCAGTATTTT,CASSVEGTVPTDTQYF
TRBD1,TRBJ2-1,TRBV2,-,TGTGCCAGCCGGGACAGGGACGTCAATGAGCAGTTCTTC,CASRDRDVNEQFF
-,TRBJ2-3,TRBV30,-,TGTGCCTGGAGTCATGGTACAGTTACAGATACGCAGTATTTT,CAWSHGTVTDTQYF
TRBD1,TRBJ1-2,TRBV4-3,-,TGCGCCAGCAGCCAAGAAGGCGCTAGACAGGGGAGGAACTATGGCTACACCTTC,CASSQEGARQGRNYGYTF
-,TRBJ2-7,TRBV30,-,TGTGCCTGGAGTGTATACCGGGAAGGGGAGCAGTACTTC,CAWSVYREGEQYF
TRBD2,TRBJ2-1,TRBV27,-,TGTGCCAGCAGTAACGCAGCGGGAGCGGCCTACAATGAGCAGTTCTTC,CASSNAAGAAYNEQFF
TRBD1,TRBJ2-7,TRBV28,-,TGTGCCAGCGGCTTGACAGGGCTCGAGCAGTACTTC,CASGLTGLEQYF
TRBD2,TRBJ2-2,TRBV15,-,TGTGCCACCAATCTCTCGCTAGCGGGGGCCGGGGAGCTGTTTTTT,CATNLSLAGAGELFF
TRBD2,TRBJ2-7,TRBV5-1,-,TGCGCCAGCAGCCCCGGGACTAGCGGGTTAGTTTACGAGCAGTACTTC,CASSPGTSGLVYEQYF